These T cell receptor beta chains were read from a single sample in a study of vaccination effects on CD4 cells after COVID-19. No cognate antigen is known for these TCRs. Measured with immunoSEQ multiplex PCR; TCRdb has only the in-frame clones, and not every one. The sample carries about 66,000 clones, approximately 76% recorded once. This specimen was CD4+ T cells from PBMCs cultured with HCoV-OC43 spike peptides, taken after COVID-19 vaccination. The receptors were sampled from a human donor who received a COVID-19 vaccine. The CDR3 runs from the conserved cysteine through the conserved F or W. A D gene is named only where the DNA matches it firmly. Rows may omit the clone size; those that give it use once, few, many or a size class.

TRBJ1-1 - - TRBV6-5 CASSTRTEAFF TGTGCCAGCTCCACCCGGACTGAAGCTTTCTTT
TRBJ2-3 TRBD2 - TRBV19 CASSRLAGGPGDTQYF TGTGCCAGTAGTAGACTAGCGGGGGGGCCGGGAGATACGCAGTATTTT
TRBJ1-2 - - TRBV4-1 CASSQPGLNYGYTF TGCGCCAGCAGCCAGCCAGGGCTGAACTATGGCTACACCTTC
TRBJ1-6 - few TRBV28 CASSAIGLRSPLHF TGTGCCAGCAGTGCTATAGGGTTGCGGTCACCCCTCCACTTT
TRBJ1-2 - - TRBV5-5 CASSLEPPPVYGYTF TGTGCCAGCAGCTTGGAACCTCCACCAGTCTATGGCTACACCTTC
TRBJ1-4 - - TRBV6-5 CASKLDRSNEKLFF TGTGCCAGCAAACTTGACAGGTCAAATGAAAAACTGTTTTTT
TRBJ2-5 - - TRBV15 CATSRGGSQETQYF TGTGCCACCAGCAGAGGAGGAAGCCAAGAGACCCAGTACTTC
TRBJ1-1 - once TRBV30 CAWSVRARTANTEAFF TGTGCCTGGAGTGTAAGGGCCCGGACAGCGAACACTGAAGCTTTCTTT
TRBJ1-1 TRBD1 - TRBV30 CAWKDRGKRTEAFF TGTGCCTGGAAAGACAGGGGGAAGAGGACTGAAGCTTTCTTT
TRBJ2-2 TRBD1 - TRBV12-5 CASGLVGQGALKNTGELFF TGTGCTAGTGGTTTGGTCGGACAGGGGGCCCTAAAGAACACCGGGGAGCTGTTTTTT
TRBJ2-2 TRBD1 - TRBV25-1 CASRGQGSNTGELFF TGTGCCAGCAGGGGACAGGGCTCGAACACCGGGGAGCTGTTTTTT
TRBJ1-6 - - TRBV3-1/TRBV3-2 CASSQVGSPLHF TGTGCCAGCAGCCAAGTAGGATCACCCCTCCACTTT
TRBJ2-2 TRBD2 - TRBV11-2 CASSRLRGANTGELFF TGTGCCAGCAGCCGTTTACGGGGGGCGAACACCGGGGAGCTGTTTTTT
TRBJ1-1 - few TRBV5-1 CASSLEARVTEAFF TGCGCCAGCAGCTTGGAGGCCAGGGTCACTGAAGCTTTCTTT
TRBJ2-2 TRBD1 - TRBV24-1 CATSDSVRDRYTGELFF TGTGCCACCAGTGACTCTGTCCGGGACAGATACACCGGGGAGCTGTTTTTT
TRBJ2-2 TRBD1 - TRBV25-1 CASRGEQGVTGELFF TGTGCCAGCAGGGGGGAACAGGGGGTCACCGGGGAGCTGTTTTTT
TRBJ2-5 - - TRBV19 CASSWSHSNQETQYF TGTGCCAGTAGTTGGTCGCACAGCAATCAAGAGACCCAGTACTTC
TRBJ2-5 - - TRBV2 CASTRGGQGVETQYF TGTGCCAGCACCAGGGGCGGGCAGGGAGTGGAGACCCAGTACTTC